The 25 T cell receptor beta chains listed next were all sequenced from one sample in a study of vaccination and CD4 T cells after COVID-19 (dated by TCRdb to between 2021 and 2023). Library preparation was by PCR. TCRdb shows the sequencer as Illumina iSeq 100. At the Johns Hopkins FTIC core, DNA from the cultured CD4+ T cells underwent TCR sequencing with the Oncomine TCR Beta short-read assay. The public sequencing data were trimmed at Q25 with fastp and processed into clonotypes with MiXCR by TCRdb, which kept only in-frame beta chains. Every distinct CDR3 protein forms one entry, paired with its most common genes and DNA. The sample table shows roughly 15,000 distinct CDR3 sequences, and over 50% are seen once. The top ten hold around 7.9% of the sample. Their antigens are not known. The treatment or condition label for this specimen denotes: roughly 10-day PBMC culture with coronavirus spike peptide pools or control peptides (ViraFEST assay).

The sample consisted of CD4+ T cells from blood, cultured in vitro. These receptors were obtained from a human donor who had recovered from COVID-19.

This clonotype was counted once. The chain uses TRBV5-4 and TRBJ2-2, with a tentative D call TRBD2 (5 bases). The V gene's germline CDR1 is SGHNT and CDR2 YYREEE (reference sequence). The CDR3 contains 11 residues. Trimming shortened V by 7 bases and J by 4 bases, and 5 bases separated the two germline ends. CDR3 protein: CASGGTGELFF. In DNA form, the CDR3 reads TGTGCCAGCGGAGGCACCGGGGAGCTGTTTTTT.

This clonotype has just a few counts. The CDR3 nucleotides read TGTGCCAGCTCACGAACGGGACAGACAAACTATGGCTACACCTTC. It specifies CASSRTGQTNYGYTF. This chain joins TRBV18 and TRBJ1-2; 7 positions match TRBD1. CDR1 is KGHSH, CDR2 LQKENI, per germline. This CDR3 region has 15 residues. V lost 4 bases to trimming and J lost 2 bases; unmatched junction nucleotides: 7.

The chain links TRBV19 to TRBJ1-2; D might be TRBD1 (6 bases). Trimming removed 6 bases at V and 7 bases at J, with 21 bases between. Per the germline V gene, CDR1 is LNHDA and CDR2 is SQIVND (reference sequence). This CDR3 is 15 amino acids long. CDR3 bases: TGTGCCAGTAGCAAGATAGACAGGAACGCGGCTGGCTACACCTTC. It translates to CASSKIDRNAAGYTF. Looking up the rest from reference TRBV19 and TRBJ1-2 gives the full variable domain: DGGITQSPKYLFRKEGQNVTLSCEQNLNHDAMYWYRQDPGQGLRLIYYSQIVNDFQKGDIAEGYSVSREKKESFPLTVTSAQKNPTAFYLCASSKIDRNAAGYTFGSGTRLTVV.

This rearrangement joins TRBV20-1 to TRBJ1-2; D possibly corresponds to TRBD1 (5 bases). Trimming cost V 4 bases and J 2 bases, with 17 bases left between them. The germline V gene has CDR1 DFQATT and CDR2 SNEGSKA (reference sequence). This CDR3 comprises 15 residues. The DNA for the CDR3 is TGCAGTGCTAAAGACATGCAGGGAGGAAACTATGGCTACACCTTC. Translating it yields CSAKDMQGGNYGYTF.

This clonotype is classed as medium-sized. The chain combines TRBV15 with TRBJ1-5; D gene unclear. Trimming removed 0 bases at V and 5 bases at J, with 11 bases between. The length of the CDR3 is 15 residues. Germline values: CDR1 LNHNV, CDR2 YYDKDF (reference sequence). CDR3 region: CATSRDGSPYQPQHF. As DNA, the CDR3 is TGTGCCACCAGCAGAGATGGGTCTCCATATCAGCCCCAGCATTTT.

The rearrangement links TRBV27 to TRBJ1-3; perhaps TRBD1 as D (5 bases). The CDR3 is made up of 15 amino acids. The germline gives CDR1 MNHEY, CDR2 SMNVEV (reference sequence). The V end was cut by 5 bases, the J end by 4 bases, with 15 bases between. CDR3: CASSPETVPGNTIYF. The CDR3, as DNA: TGTGCCAGCAGTCCAGAGACAGTCCCGGGAAACACCATATATTTT.

V usage is TRBV7-2 and J usage is TRBJ2-7; the D is unclear. CDR3 size: 13 residues. Germline loops: CDR1 SGHTA, CDR2 FQGNSA. V lost 5 bases to trimming and J lost 0 bases, with 8 bases between them. In DNA, the CDR3 is TGTGCCAGCAGCCCTTATAACTCCTACGAGCAGTACTTC. Its translation: CASSPYNSYEQYF.

This chain links TRBV19 with TRBJ2-2; TRBD2 might be the D (6 bases). This CDR3 comprises 15 residues. In germline, CDR1 is LNHDA, CDR2 SQIVND (reference sequence). V shed 3 bases and J shed 7 bases, with 15 bases lying between them. CDR3 loop: CASSIRRGGIGELFF. The CDR3 nucleotides read TGTGCCAGTAGTATCCGCCGAGGAGGGATCGGGGAGCTGTTTTTT.

This chain links TRBV30 with TRBJ2-7; D gene uncertain. The CDR3 covers 13 residues. Trimming left V 0 bases short and J 3 bases short, with 9 bases between. Germline CDR1 reads GTSNPN; CDR2 reads SVGIG (reference sequence). Here the CDR3 reads CAWSVSLRYEQYF. The CDR3 nucleotides are TGTGCCTGGAGTGTGTCCCTGCGCTACGAGCAGTACTTC.

This clonotype was seen a few times. The rearrangement links TRBV24-1 to TRBJ2-3; D is possibly TRBD2 (5 bases). V dropped 4 bases and J dropped 5 bases, with 9 bases sitting between them. The CDR3 spans 13 residues. From germline, CDR1 is KGHDR and CDR2 SFDVKD. The CDR3 nucleotides read TGTGCCACCAGTGACGGGGTCGAAGATACGCAGTATTTT. This gives the protein CATSDGVEDTQYF.

The V gene is TRBV20-1, the J gene TRBJ1-5, with 7 positions matching TRBD1. CDR3 length equals 13 residues. CDR1 and CDR2 (germline): DFQATT, SNEGSKA (reference sequence). With 6 bases clipped from V and 2 bases from J, the junction kept 4 bases outside the gene matches. CDR3 nucleotide sequence: TGCAGTGCAAACAGGGGCGGCAATCAGCCCCAGCATTTT. The encoded protein is CSANRGGNQPQHF.

The chain uses TRBV5-1 and TRBJ1-1; unclear D gene. This CDR3 comprises 13 residues. Germline V lookup: CDR1 SGHRS, CDR2 YFSETQ. Between the trimmed V and J ends, which lost 4 bases and 7 bases, there was a span of 14 bases. In DNA, the CDR3 is TGCGCCAGCAGCGTCGGACCGACGGATGAAGCTTTCTTT. As protein: CASSVGPTDEAFF.

The V gene is TRBV27, the J gene TRBJ1-5, with TRBD1 matching over 7 bases. CDR3 length: 14 residues. The V and J ends lost 5 bases and 7 bases, in that order; junction bases with no gene match: 8. Germline CDR1 and CDR2: MNHEY and SMNVEV (reference sequence). In DNA, the CDR3 is TGTGCCAGCAGTCTAGGGGGCGCAGGGCAGCCCCAGCATTTT. Residues: CASSLGGAGQPQHF.

The genes are TRBV19 and TRBJ2-7; D not certain. Germline V lookup: CDR1 LNHDA, CDR2 SQIVND (reference sequence). V was clipped by 6 bases and J by 3 bases, with 12 bases between them. The CDR3 runs 13 residues. The CDR3 DNA sequence: TGTGCCAGTAGCCCTGACGGTTACTACGAGCAGTACTTC. Its translation is CASSPDGYYEQYF.

This clonotype was counted once. J is TRBJ1-6 and V is TRBV20-1; unclear D gene. The CDR3 loop spans 15 amino acids. CDR1 is DFQATT, CDR2 SNEGSKA, per germline (reference sequence). Trimming left V 2 bases short and J 7 bases short, with 15 bases between. The chain's CDR3 is CSARPTLAGNSPLHF. The CDR3 DNA follows: TGCAGTGCTAGACCTACTCTCGCTGGGAATTCACCCCTCCACTTT.

The rearrangement uses TRBV9 and TRBJ1-6; D possibly corresponds to TRBD1 (5 bases). The germline CDR1 and CDR2 sequences are SGDLS and YYNGEE. Trimming removed 3 bases at V and 5 bases at J, with 21 bases between. This CDR3 has 18 amino acids. CDR3 nucleotide sequence: TGTGCCAGCAGCGACAGTATGATGCAGGGAACGGATAATTCACCCCTCCACTTT. Translation gives CASSDSMMQGTDNSPLHF.

This clonotype was seen a few times. One end of the junction is discordant with germline, which a read error may explain. The chain employs TRBV4-3 and TRBJ2-2, with a possible D match to TRBD2 (6 bases). The germline CDR1 and CDR2 sequences are LGHNA and YSLEER. The CDR3 covers 15 residues. The CDR3 DNA sequence: TGCGCCAGCAGCCAAGAACACAGGAGGGACGGGGAGTTGTTTTTT. Translating it yields CASSQEHRRDGELFF.

This clonotype has a handful of counts. The chain couples TRBV6-1 to TRBJ1-5; 11 bases are shared with TRBD1. V lost 5 bases and J lost 7; bases outside the gene matches: 7. Germline CDR1 MNHNS, CDR2 SASEGT. The CDR3 consists of 15 residues. The CDR3 coding sequence is TGTGCCAGCAGTCGGACAGGGGGCGGTTTACAGCCCCAGCATTTT. This translates into CASSRTGGGLQPQHF.

The chain is built from TRBV12-3 or TRBV12-4 and TRBJ2-1; TRBD1 or TRBD2 may be the D gene (5 bases each). The V end lost 1 base, the J end lost 7 bases, and 14 bases lay between the germline ends. This CDR3 has 15 amino acids. The CDR3 sequence: CASSLDRGVLNEQFF. The CDR3 nucleotides read TGTGCCAGCAGTTTAGACAGAGGGGTCCTTAATGAGCAGTTCTTC.

This clonotype was counted a few times. The chain carries TRBV20-1 and TRBJ2-5; D ambiguous. Germline CDR1 and CDR2: DFQATT and SNEGSKA (reference sequence). The V end was cut by 0 bases, the J end by 1 base, with 12 bases between. The CDR3 length is 15 residues. The CDR3 DNA sequence: TGCAGTGCTAGAGATTCTTCCGGCCCCCAAGAGACCCAGTACTTC. This codes for CSARDSSGPQETQYF.

The CDR3 DNA reads as TGCAGTGCTACCGACCCTGGGGCCTATGGCTACACCTTC. Its translation: CSATDPGAYGYTF. The chain employs TRBV20-1 and TRBJ1-2; perhaps TRBD1 as D (5 bases). Germline-derived CDR1 and CDR2 are DFQATT and SNEGSKA (reference sequence). The V end lost 4 bases, the J end lost 4 bases, and 13 bases lay between the germline ends. The CDR3 runs to 13 residues.

The rearrangement joins TRBV12-3 or TRBV12-4 to TRBJ2-7, with D perhaps matching TRBD2 (6 bases). The CDR3 sequence is 13 residues long. Trimming took off 8 bases at V and 3 bases at J, with 14 bases between the two ends. The CDR3 here is CASCQRADYEQYF. The CDR3 DNA follows: TGTGCCAGCTGCCAGCGGGCTGACTACGAGCAGTACTTC.

This clonotype was counted between two and nine times. The chain couples TRBV20-1 to TRBJ1-5, with a weak D call TRBD1 (5 bases). The CDR3 spans 14 residues. Germline V CDR1 and CDR2: DFQATT, SNEGSKA (reference sequence). V was cut by 3 bases and J by 7 bases, with 16 bases left in between. The chain's CDR3 is CSASRWGPQQPQHF. CDR3 in DNA: TGCAGTGCTAGTAGGTGGGGACCCCAACAGCCCCAGCATTTT.

Here the CDR3 DNA reads TGCGCCAGCAGCTCGAACGCCGGGCAGCGCCAAGAGACCCAGTACTTC. Its translation is CASSSNAGQRQETQYF. The chain links TRBV5-1 to TRBJ2-5; D uncertain. V gave up 3 bases and J gave up 1 base, with 16 bases separating them. The CDR3 has 16 residues. CDR1 and CDR2 from the germline V gene are SGHRS and YFSETQ.

This clonotype was seen a handful of times. The chain carries TRBV11-3 and TRBJ1-5; 7 nucleotides agree with TRBD1. CDR3 length equals 14 residues. The ends lost 9 bases at V and 6 bases at J; junction bases unmatched: 11. CDR1 is SGHNT, CDR2 YENEEA, per germline. The CDR3 region has the DNA TGTGCCAGTTCCTCTACAGGGGACGTTCAGCCCCAGCATTTT. Translation: CASSSTGDVQPQHF. The entire variable domain, with the rest obtained from reference TRBV11-3 and TRBJ1-5, is as follows: EAGVVQSPRYKIIEKKQPVAFWCNPISGHNTLYWYLQNLGQGPELLIRYENEEAVDDSQLPKDRFSAERLKGVDSTLKIQPAELGDSAVYLCASSSTGDVQPQHFGDGTRLSIL.